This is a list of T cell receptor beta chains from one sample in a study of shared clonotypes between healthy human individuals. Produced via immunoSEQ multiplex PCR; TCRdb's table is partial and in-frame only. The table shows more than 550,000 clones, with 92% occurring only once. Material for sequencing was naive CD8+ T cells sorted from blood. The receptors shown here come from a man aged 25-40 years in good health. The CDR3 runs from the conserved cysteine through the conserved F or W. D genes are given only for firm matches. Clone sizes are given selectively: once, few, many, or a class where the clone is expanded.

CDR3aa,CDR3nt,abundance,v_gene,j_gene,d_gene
CASSFGSGSTIEQFF,TGTGCCAGCAGTTTTGGTAGCGGGAGTACAATTGAGCAGTTCTTC,once,TRBV28,TRBJ2-1,TRBD2
CASSPRARDTEAFF,TGTGCCAGCAGTCCCAGGGCTAGGGACACTGAAGCTTTCTTT,.,TRBV25-1,TRBJ1-1,.
CSVSSEETQYF,TGCAGCGTTTCCAGCGAAGAGACCCAGTACTTC,.,TRBV29-1,TRBJ2-5,.
CASSPGGAGQPQHF,TGTGCCAGCTCACCAGGGGGCGCGGGTCAGCCCCAGCATTTT,.,TRBV18,TRBJ1-5,.
CASSKPEGGFDEQFF,TGCGCCAGCAGCAAACCAGAGGGGGGGTTCGATGAGCAGTTCTTC,.,TRBV5-1,TRBJ2-1,.
CSARDFDEQYF,TGCAGTGCTAGAGATTTTGATGAGCAGTACTTC,.,TRBV20-1,TRBJ2-7,.
CASNPGQRYNEQFF,TGTGCCAGCAATCCGGGACAGAGATACAATGAGCAGTTCTTC,.,TRBV9,TRBJ2-1,TRBD1
CASSLPGPRYEQYF,TGTGCCAGCAGCTTACCGGGACCGAGGTACGAGCAGTACTTC,.,TRBV7-2,TRBJ2-7,.
CASSPNVGQPPSGNTIYF,TGTGCCAGCTCACCAAACGTCGGGCAGCCGCCCTCTGGAAACACCATATATTTT,.,TRBV18,TRBJ1-3,.
CASSLVRGGAGNEQFF,TGCGCCAGCAGCTTGGTAAGGGGCGGTGCGGGGAATGAGCAGTTCTTC,.,TRBV5-1,TRBJ2-1,.
CASSLLQTGNTIYF,TGTGCCAGCAGCTTACTACAGACCGGAAACACCATATATTTT,.,TRBV7-9,TRBJ1-3,.
CASSLGAGETQYF,TGTGCCAGCAGCTTAGGAGCCGGGGAGACCCAGTACTTC,.,TRBV7-9,TRBJ2-5,.
CANRRGGDLNTGELFF,TGTGCCAACAGGCGAGGGGGCGATTTGAACACCGGGGAGCTGTTTTTT,.,TRBV25-1,TRBJ2-2,TRBD1
CAPRGTNTGELFF,TGTGCCCCCCGGGGAACGAACACCGGGGAGCTGTTTTTT,.,TRBV7-9,TRBJ2-2,.
CASRWTSGTDTQYF,TGCGCCAGCAGATGGACTAGCGGCACAGATACGCAGTATTTT,.,TRBV5-1,TRBJ2-3,TRBD2
CASSLNTLRQNQPQHF,TGTGCCAGCAGCTTAAACACCCTAAGACAGAATCAGCCCCAGCATTTT,.,TRBV7-8,TRBJ1-5,.
CASSPPGGALGELFF,TGTGCCAGCAGTCCACCGGGGGGTGCTTTAGGGGAGCTGTTTTTT,.,TRBV27,TRBJ2-2,TRBD2
CASSFHGASGFQETQYF,TGTGCCAGCAGTTTTCACGGGGCTAGCGGTTTTCAAGAGACCCAGTACTTC,.,TRBV27,TRBJ2-5,TRBD2
CASGLSGRGYNEQFF,TGTGCTAGTGGGCTTAGCGGGAGGGGTTACAATGAGCAGTTCTTC,.,TRBV12-5,TRBJ2-1,TRBD2
CASSIGGPNTEAFF,TGTGCCAGCAGCATCGGGGGGCCGAACACTGAAGCTTTCTTT,.,TRBV7-9,TRBJ1-1,.
CASSPRGVREQYF,TGTGCCAGCAGCCCTAGGGGGGTACGCGAGCAGTACTTC,.,TRBV7-3,TRBJ2-7,.
CASSVATTGSESEQYF,TGTGCCAGCAGCGTAGCCACAACAGGGTCCGAGAGCGAGCAGTACTTC,.,TRBV9,TRBJ2-7,.
CASSVGVPFVSYTF,TGTGCCAGCAGCGTAGGGGTCCCGTTTGTGAGCTACACCTTC,.,TRBV9,TRBJ1-2,.
CASSFWDYEQYF,TGTGCCAGCAGTTTTTGGGACTACGAGCAGTACTTC,.,TRBV28,TRBJ2-7,.
CASSREVGTSGSNEQFF,TGTGCCAGCAGTCGGGAGGTCGGGACTAGCGGGAGTAATGAGCAGTTCTTC,once,TRBV7-9,TRBJ2-1,TRBD2
CASSTFDLNEQFF,TGTGCCAGTAGTACCTTTGACCTTAACGAGCAGTTCTTC,once,TRBV19,TRBJ2-1,.
CAISATGAGETQYF,TGTGCCATCAGTGCCACGGGGGCCGGAGAGACCCAGTACTTC,once,TRBV10-3,TRBJ2-5,.
CASSLFPTGQGSYEQYF,TGCGCCAGCAGCTTGTTCCCAACGGGACAGGGATCGTACGAGCAGTACTTC,.,TRBV5-1,TRBJ2-7,TRBD1
CASNPLSSGANVLTF,TGTGCCAGCAATCCCCTGAGCTCTGGGGCCAACGTCCTGACTTTC,.,TRBV2,TRBJ2-6,.
CSADGEEGWYTEAFF,TGCAGCGCCGATGGAGAGGAGGGTTGGTACACTGAAGCTTTCTTT,.,TRBV29-1,TRBJ1-1,.
CASRPLGGSSDEQYF,TGTGCCAGCAGGCCCCTGGGGGGGAGTAGCGACGAGCAGTACTTC,.,TRBV28,TRBJ2-7,TRBD2
CASGFGAPRDQETQYF,TGTGCTAGTGGTTTCGGGGCACCCCGGGACCAAGAGACCCAGTACTTC,.,TRBV12-5,TRBJ2-5,.
CASSLKGSNEQYF,TGTGCCAGCAGCTTAAAAGGCAGTAACGAGCAGTACTTC,.,TRBV7-3,TRBJ2-7,.
CATSSSRDRVIGTGELFF,TGTGCCACCAGCAGTAGCCGGGACAGGGTTATAGGGACCGGGGAGCTGTTTTTT,.,TRBV15,TRBJ2-2,TRBD1
CAISESPRRTGNTIYF,TGTGCCATCAGTGAGTCACCCCGGAGAACTGGAAACACCATATATTTT,.,TRBV10-3,TRBJ1-3,.
CASSRGPSSYNEQFF,TGTGCCAGCAGCAGGGGGCCGAGCTCCTACAATGAGCAGTTCTTC,.,TRBV7-8,TRBJ2-1,TRBD1
CASSLLGEQFF,TGTGCCAGCAGTTTACTAGGTGAGCAGTTCTTC,.,TRBV6-5,TRBJ2-1,.
CASYKTGRRGQPQHF,TGTGCCAGCTATAAGACAGGCCGCAGGGGGCAGCCCCAGCATTTT,.,TRBV28,TRBJ1-5,TRBD1
CASRKTGTGRHEQYF,TGTGCCAGCAGGAAAACCGGGACCGGGCGACACGAGCAGTACTTC,.,TRBV6-1,TRBJ2-7,.